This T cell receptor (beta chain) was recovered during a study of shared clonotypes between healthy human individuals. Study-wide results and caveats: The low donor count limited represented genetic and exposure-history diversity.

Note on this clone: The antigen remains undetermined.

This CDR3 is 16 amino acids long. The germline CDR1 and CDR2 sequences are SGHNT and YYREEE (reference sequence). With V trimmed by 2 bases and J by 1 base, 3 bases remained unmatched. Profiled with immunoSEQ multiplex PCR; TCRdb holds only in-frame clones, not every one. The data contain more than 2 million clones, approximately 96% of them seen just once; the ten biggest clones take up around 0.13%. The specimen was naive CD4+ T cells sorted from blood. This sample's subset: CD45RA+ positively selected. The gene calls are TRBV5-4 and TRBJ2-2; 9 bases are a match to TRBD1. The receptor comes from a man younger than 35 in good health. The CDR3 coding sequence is TGTGCCAGCAGCTTACCGGGACAGGGGAACACCGGGGAGCTGTTTTTT. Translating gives CASSLPGQGNTGELFF.